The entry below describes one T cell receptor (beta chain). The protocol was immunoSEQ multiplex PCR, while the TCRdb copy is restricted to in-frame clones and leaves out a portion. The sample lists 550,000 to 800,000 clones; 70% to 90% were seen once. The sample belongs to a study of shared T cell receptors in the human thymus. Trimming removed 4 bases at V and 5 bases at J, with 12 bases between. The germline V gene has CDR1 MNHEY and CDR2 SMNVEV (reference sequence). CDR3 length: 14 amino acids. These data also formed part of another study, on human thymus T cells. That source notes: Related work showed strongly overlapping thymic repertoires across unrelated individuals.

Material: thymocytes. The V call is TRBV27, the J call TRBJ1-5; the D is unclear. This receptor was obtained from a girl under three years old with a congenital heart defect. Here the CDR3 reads CASSSVYSHQPQHF. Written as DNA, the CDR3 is TGTGCCAGCAGTTCTGTTTACAGTCATCAGCCCCAGCATTTT.